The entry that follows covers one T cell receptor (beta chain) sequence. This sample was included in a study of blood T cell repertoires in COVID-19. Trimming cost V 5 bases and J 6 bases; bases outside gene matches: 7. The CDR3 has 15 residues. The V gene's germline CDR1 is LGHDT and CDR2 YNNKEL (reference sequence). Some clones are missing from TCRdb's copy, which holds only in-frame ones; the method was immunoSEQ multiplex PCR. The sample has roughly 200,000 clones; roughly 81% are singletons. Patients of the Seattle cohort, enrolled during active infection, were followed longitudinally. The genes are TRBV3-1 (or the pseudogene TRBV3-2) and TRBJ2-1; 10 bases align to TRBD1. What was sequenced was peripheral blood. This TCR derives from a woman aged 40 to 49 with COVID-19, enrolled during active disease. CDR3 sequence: CASSFEGQGFNEQFF. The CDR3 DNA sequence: TGTGCCAGCAGCTTCGAGGGACAGGGGTTCAATGAGCAGTTCTTC.